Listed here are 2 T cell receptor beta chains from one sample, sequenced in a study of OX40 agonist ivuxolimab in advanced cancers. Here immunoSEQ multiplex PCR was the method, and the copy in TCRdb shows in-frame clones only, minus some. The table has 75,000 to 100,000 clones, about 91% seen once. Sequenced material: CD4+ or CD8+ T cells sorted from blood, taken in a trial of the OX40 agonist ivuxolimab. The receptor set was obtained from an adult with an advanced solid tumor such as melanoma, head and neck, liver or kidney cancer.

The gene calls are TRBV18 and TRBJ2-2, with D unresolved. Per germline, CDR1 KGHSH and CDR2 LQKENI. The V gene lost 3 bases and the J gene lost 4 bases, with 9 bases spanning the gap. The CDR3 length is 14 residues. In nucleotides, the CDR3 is TGTGCCAGCTCACCCGCTCGCAGCACCGGGGAGCTGTTTTTT. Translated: CASSPARSTGELFF. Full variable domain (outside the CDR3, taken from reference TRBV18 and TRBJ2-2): NAGVMQNPRHLVRRRGQEARLRCSPMKGHSHVYWYRQLPEEGLKFMVYLQKENIIDESGMPKERFSAEFPKEGPSILRIQQVVRGDSAAYFCASSPARSTGELFFGEGSRLTVL.

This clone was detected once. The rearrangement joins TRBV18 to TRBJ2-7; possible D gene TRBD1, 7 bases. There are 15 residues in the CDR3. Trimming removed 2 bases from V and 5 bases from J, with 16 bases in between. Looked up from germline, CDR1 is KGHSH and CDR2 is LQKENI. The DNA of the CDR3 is TGTGCCAGCTCACCAAAGGAGGGGGCAGTCCACGAGCAGTACTTC. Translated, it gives CASSPKEGAVHEQYF.